A selection of T cell receptor beta chains follows, all from one sample in a study of early T cells in non-severe SARS-CoV-2 infection. TCRdb used MiXCR to reprocess the 5' RACE reads, holding one entry per CDR3 protein. This table has some 64,000 distinct CDR3 sequences, 8.8% appearing once. The sample here was whole blood, taken at baseline. The receptors were sampled from an adult who was a healthcare worker with PCR-confirmed SARS-CoV-2 infection or an uninfected control (not recorded which). The CDR3 runs from the conserved cysteine through the conserved F or W. Each record gives: D gene, clone size, CDR3 length, V gene, J gene, CDR3 DNA, CDR3 protein. A D gene is named only where the DNA matches it firmly. Clone sizes are given selectively: once, few, many, or a class where the clone is expanded.

-	-	18	TRBV4-3	TRBJ2-2	TGCGCCAGCAGCCAAGAACAGGCTCGGCGGTTAAACACCGGGGAGCTGTTTTTT	CASSQEQARRLNTGELFF
TRBD2	many	16	TRBV18	TRBJ2-3	TGTGCCAGCTCACCGGGACTAGCGGGAGCGGTAGATACGCAGTATTTT	CASSPGLAGAVDTQYF
-	few	12	TRBV12-3/TRBV12-4	TRBJ2-7	TGTGCCAGCAGTGCGGACTCGTACGAGCAGTACTTC	CASSADSYEQYF
TRBD1	few	13	TRBV12-3/TRBV12-4	TRBJ1-5	TGTGCCAGCGGGACAGGGGGAGGGCAGCCCCAGCATTTT	CASGTGGGQPQHF
TRBD1	few	14	TRBV11-2	TRBJ1-1	TGTGCCAGCAGCCGATACAGGGGAGGGACTGAAGCTTTCTTT	CASSRYRGGTEAFF
TRBD1	few	14	TRBV5-4	TRBJ2-7	TGTGCCAGCAGCCCCGGGACAGTCTCCTACGAGCAGTACTTC	CASSPGTVSYEQYF
-	-	13	TRBV11-1	TRBJ2-2	TGTGCCAGCAGCTTAGTTGTCACCGGGGAGCTGTTTTTT	CASSLVVTGELFF
-	-	13	TRBV18	TRBJ2-7	TGTGCCAGCTCACCACCGCCTTACTATGAGCAGTACTTC	CASSPPPYYEQYF
TRBD1	-	12	TRBV6-5	TRBJ1-2	TGTGCCAGCAAAGGGGGCATCTATGGCTACACCTTC	CASKGGIYGYTF
-	few	13	TRBV7-9	TRBJ1-1	TGTGCCAGCAGCTTAGCCGGGAACACTGAAGCTTTCTTT	CASSLAGNTEAFF
TRBD1	few	14	TRBV28	TRBJ1-2	TGTGCCAGCACCGCGGGACAGCTTAACTATGGCTACACCTTC	CASTAGQLNYGYTF
-	many	11	TRBV10-3	TRBJ2-5	TGTGCCATCAGGGCCGGGGAGACCCAGTACTTC	CAIRAGETQYF
TRBD2	few	15	TRBV20-1	TRBJ2-1	TGCAGTGCTAGAAGAATGGGACTAGCGTACAATGAGCAGTTCTTC	CSARRMGLAYNEQFF
TRBD2	few	16	TRBV27	TRBJ2-2	TGTGCCAGCACCTTCTCAGGACTAGCGTCCACCGGGGAGCTGTTTTTT	CASTFSGLASTGELFF
TRBD2	-	12	TRBV20-1	TRBJ2-7	TGCAGTGCTAGTCGGGGGGCCTACGAGCAGTACTTC	CSASRGAYEQYF
-	many	13	TRBV18	TRBJ1-1	TGTGCCAGCTCACCAGCAAGCAACACTGAAGCTTTCTTT	CASSPASNTEAFF
-	few	14	TRBV11-2	TRBJ2-3	TGTGCCAGCAGCTTAGGACCTGGCGGAGATACGCAGTATTTT	CASSLGPGGDTQYF
-	many	16	TRBV3-1	TRBJ1-2	TGTGCCAGCAGCCAAGTTACGTCCGGGGGCTTGTCTGGCTACACCTTC	CASSQVTSGGLSGYTF
-	-	16	TRBV10-2	TRBJ1-5	TGCGCCAGCAGCAAAAACCGGTCGCCAAGCAATCAGCCCCAGCATTTT	CASSKNRSPSNQPQHF
TRBD2	many	17	TRBV20-1	TRBJ2-1	TGCAGTGCTAGTCCTAGCGGGAGGGCCACAAGGGACAATGAGCAGTTCTTC	CSASPSGRATRDNEQFF
-	many	13	TRBV5-1	TRBJ2-7	TGCGCCAGCAGCTTGGCTGGCAGATCCGGGCAGTACTTC	CASSLAGRSGQYF
TRBD1	many	15	TRBV6-2/TRBV6-3	TRBJ2-3	TGTGCCAGCAGTCGGACAGGGGGCAACACAGATACGCAGTATTTT	CASSRTGGNTDTQYF
-	many	15	TRBV5-1	TRBJ2-7	TGCGCCAGCAGCTTATACGGCGACCAACCCTACGAGCAGTACTTC	CASSLYGDQPYEQYF
-	few	15	TRBV14	TRBJ2-7	TGTGCCAGCAGCACACGCCGGGACCGGGCTGGGGAGCAGTACTTC	CASSTRRDRAGEQYF
TRBD2	-	17	TRBV4-3	TRBJ2-3	TGCGCCAGCAGCCACGACGGAGCGGGAGGATCCACAGATACGCAGTATTTT	CASSHDGAGGSTDTQYF